The 16 T cell receptor beta chains in this list originate from one sample, sequenced in a study of regulatory T cells in long-lasting Graves disease. Sequencing libraries for TCR beta were prepared with iRepertoire HTBI primers and Arm-PCR of CDR3 regions. MiXCR, applied by TCRdb to the multiplex PCR reads, yields one record per CDR3 protein. The sample has roughly 440,000 distinct CDR3 sequences; roughly 15% are singletons. Time point of the sample: newly diagnosed GD, antithyroid drugs for less than 3 months. Extracted RNA from PBMCs served as the source of the TCR library. These data also formed part of another study, on T cells in Graves' hyperthyroidism and ophthalmopathy.

The specimen was peripheral blood mononuclear cells (PBMCs), collected at new diagnosis, from a patient treated with antithyroid drugs. The receptors shown here come from a woman between 18 and 29 years old with Graves disease.

This clonotype was found a few times. The chain joins TRBV4-1 to TRBJ1-5; D not certain. Trimming shortened V by 4 bases and J by 4 bases, and 11 bases separated the two germline ends. Germline V gene data show CDR1 as MGHRA and CDR2 as YSYEKL. The CDR3 consists of 14 residues. The CDR3 spells CASSLNTMNQPQHF. As DNA, the CDR3 is TGCGCCAGCAGCCTTAACACTATGAATCAGCCCCAGCATTTT.

This chain uses TRBV4-2 with TRBJ2-2; TRBD2 matches 11 bases. The germline V gene has CDR1 LGHNA and CDR2 YNFKEQ. The length of the CDR3 is 16 residues. Trimming cost V 7 bases and J 5 bases; bases outside gene matches: 9. The chain's CDR3 is CASKVLAGEATGELFF. In nucleotides, the CDR3 is TGTGCCAGCAAAGTACTAGCGGGAGAAGCAACCGGGGAGCTGTTTTTT.

This clonotype came up many times. The J gene is TRBJ1-2, the V gene TRBV28; possible D gene TRBD1, 6 bases. The V end lost 2 bases, the J end lost 5 bases, and 12 bases lay between the germline ends. Germline V CDR1 and CDR2: MDHEN, SYDVKM. The CDR3 is made up of 14 amino acids. In DNA, the CDR3 is TGTGCCAGCAGTTTACTGCGAGGGGGGTATGGCTACACCTTC. Translation gives CASSLLRGGYGYTF.

This clonotype came up many times. The chain is built from TRBV27 and TRBJ1-1, with D possibly matching TRBD1 (6 bases). The germline V gene has CDR1 MNHEY and CDR2 SMNVEV (reference sequence). CDR3 size: 14 residues. Trimming pared 3 bases from V and 0 bases from J, leaving 8 bases between. CDR3 in amino acids: CASSFGQMNTEAFF. CDR3 DNA sequence: TGTGCCAGCAGTTTTGGACAGATGAACACTGAAGCTTTCTTT.

This clonotype appeared many times. The chain uses TRBV7-8 and TRBJ2-3; weak D call: TRBD2 (6 bases). This CDR3 is built from 14 residues. Between the trimmed V and J ends, which lost 5 bases and 2 bases, there was a span of 11 bases. CDR1 SGHVS and CDR2 FQNEAQ come from the germline V gene. In DNA form, the CDR3 reads TGTGCCAGCAGCCCTGGCGGGAACACAGATACGCAGTATTTT. Amino acid sequence: CASSPGGNTDTQYF.

This clonotype was picked up many times. V and J are TRBV29-1 and TRBJ2-3; 7 nucleotides agree with TRBD2. The CDR3 has 13 residues. The V segment lost 5 bases and the J segment 2 bases; nucleotides outside the gene matches: 4. Germline V gives CDR1 SQVTM, CDR2 ANQGSEA. The CDR3 protein is CSVPSGATDTQYF. The CDR3 DNA is TGCAGCGTTCCCAGCGGGGCCACAGATACGCAGTATTTT.

This clonotype was found many times. The chain has TRBV3-1 and TRBJ2-2; D is undetermined. CDR1 is LGHDT and CDR2 is YNNKEL in the germline V gene (reference sequence). The length of the CDR3 is 13 residues. The V end was cut by 3 bases, the J end by 5 bases, with 7 bases between. The CDR3 region is CASSHRSTGELFF. CDR3 in DNA: TGTGCCAGCAGCCATCGATCTACCGGGGAGCTGTTTTTT.

V gene TRBV20-1 combines with J gene TRBJ2-7, with 9 bases aligning to TRBD1. The germline V gene has CDR1 DFQATT and CDR2 SNEGSKA (reference sequence). Trimming at V came to 5 bases and at J to 0 bases, leaving 5 bases not matched to a gene. The CDR3 covers 14 residues. CDR3 coding DNA: TGCAGTGCTGAGGACAGGGGAGGCTCCTACGAGCAGTACTTC. As protein: CSAEDRGGSYEQYF.

This clonotype occurred many times. The DNA of the CDR3 is TGCAGTGCTAGAGATACTAGGATTAACTATGGCTACACCTTC. It is translated as CSARDTRINYGYTF. The V gene is TRBV20-1, the J gene TRBJ1-2; D is undetermined. This CDR3 contains 14 residues. The V and J ends lost 0 bases and 1 base respectively, with 9 bases between them. The germline gives CDR1 DFQATT, CDR2 SNEGSKA (reference sequence).

This clonotype was seen repeatedly, ten times or more. The rearrangement joins TRBV3-1 to TRBJ2-4; D is perhaps TRBD1 (6 bases). The CDR3 has 14 amino acids. The V gene's germline CDR1 is LGHDT and CDR2 YNNKEL (reference sequence). The V end lost 1 base, the J end lost 8 bases, and 12 bases lay between the germline ends. The chain's CDR3 is CASSQVSAGDIQYF. The CDR3 DNA sequence: TGTGCCAGCAGCCAAGTGAGCGCAGGGGACATTCAGTACTTC. Filled out from reference TRBV3-1 and TRBJ2-4, the complete variable domain reads DTAVSQTPKYLVTQMGNDKSIKCEQNLGHDTMYWYKQDSKKFLKIMFSYNNKELIINETVPNRFSPKSPDKAHLNLHINSLELGDSAVYFCASSQVSAGDIQYFGAGTRLSVL.

V usage is TRBV4-2 and J usage is TRBJ2-1; the D gene could be TRBD1 or TRBD2 (7 bases each). V shed 8 bases and J shed 4 bases, with 12 bases lying between them. CDR1 is LGHNA and CDR2 is YNFKEQ in the germline V gene. This CDR3 is 13 amino acids long. CDR3 DNA: TGTGCCAGCGAGCGGGACAGATACAATGAGCAGTTCTTC. It is translated as CASERDRYNEQFF.

This clonotype has at least ten counts. The chain joins TRBV27 to TRBJ1-1, with TRBD1 matching 7 bases. The CDR3 length is 15 residues. Germline CDR1 is MNHEY and CDR2 is SMNVEV (reference sequence). Trimming at V came to 0 bases and at J to 4 bases, leaving 5 bases not matched to a gene. The CDR3: CASSLSRQGGTEAFF. CDR3 DNA: TGTGCCAGCAGTTTATCAAGACAGGGTGGCACTGAAGCTTTCTTT.

This clonotype was observed at least ten times. Written as DNA, the CDR3 is TGTGCCAGCAGCTTAGGGACAGGGAGATCAACTAATGAAAAACTGTTTTTT. Protein product: CASSLGTGRSTNEKLFF. The chain is built from TRBV7-2 and TRBJ1-4; 8 bases agree with TRBD1. The length of the CDR3 is 17 residues. From germline, CDR1 is SGHTA and CDR2 FQGNSA. V shed 1 base, J shed 0 bases, and the junction held 4 bases outside the gene matches.

The chain combines TRBV28 with TRBJ2-5; D not resolved. CDR1 and CDR2 from the germline V gene are MDHEN and SYDVKM. Trimming stripped 3 bases from V and 3 bases from J, with 14 bases between. This CDR3 spans 15 amino acids. CDR3 DNA: TGTGCCAGCAGTTTTAGGGCTTTAAAAAAAGAGACCCAGTACTTC. Its protein is CASSFRALKKETQYF.

The chain links TRBV18 to TRBJ1-5; TRBD1 agrees at 8 bases. There are 14 residues in the CDR3. The germline V gene has CDR1 KGHSH and CDR2 LQKENI. Germline trimming cut 2 bases from V and 10 bases from J; bases unmatched to any gene: 7. The CDR3 DNA sequence: TGTGCCAGCTCACCAGGTCCGGACAGGGACCCCCAGCATTTT. Translating gives CASSPGPDRDPQHF. The whole variable domain, filled in from reference TRBV18 and TRBJ1-5, reads NAGVMQNPRHLVRRRGQEARLRCSPMKGHSHVYWYRQLPEEGLKFMVYLQKENIIDESGMPKERFSAEFPKEGPSILRIQQVVRGDSAAYFCASSPGPDRDPQHFGDGTRLSIL.

The sample holds a few counts of this clonotype. The CDR3 is CATSKEYEQYF. The CDR3 nucleotides are TGTGCCACCAGCAAGGAATACGAGCAGTACTTC. V is TRBV15 and J is TRBJ2-7, with D hard to call. Trimming took 4 bases from V and 4 from J, leaving 5 bases between them. Per the germline V gene, CDR1 is LNHNV and CDR2 is YYDKDF (reference sequence). The CDR3 spans 11 residues.